The 9 T cell receptor beta chains presented below share a single source sample, sequenced in a study of metastatic and nonmetastatic thyroid tumors. Thyroid surgery took place with no prior treatment in any patient. MiXCR re-clonotyped the PCR reads for TCRdb. Among approximately 16,000 clones listed, 30% to 40% were seen once. The source material was blood. All receptors derive from a female donor with papillary thyroid cancer or a benign thyroid nodule (not recorded which). Some clones in this sample may be carry-over from other donors' samples.

The CDR3 nucleotides are TGTGCCAGCAGCCAAGGGCAGGGGGGAAGCACAGATACGCAGTATTTT. It yields the protein CASSQGQGGSTDTQYF. The V and J genes are TRBV3-1 and TRBJ2-3; possible D gene TRBD1, 7 bases. Trimming stripped 1 base from V and 0 bases from J, with 11 bases between. From germline, CDR1 is LGHDT and CDR2 YNNKEL (reference sequence). The length of the CDR3 is 16 residues.

This clone is termed medium-sized. V and J are TRBV11-1 and TRBJ1-1; 8 bases match TRBD1. Germline loops: CDR1 SGHAT, CDR2 FQDESV (reference sequence). CDR3 length: 15 residues. V lost 7 bases and J lost 5; bases outside the gene matches: 12. CDR3 nucleotide sequence: TGTGCCAGCACCAGGGGGTTCGGACAGGGAACTGAAGCTTTCTTT. Protein: CASTRGFGQGTEAFF.

Sample share makes this clone medium-sized. V and J are TRBV27 and TRBJ1-2; perhaps TRBD1 as D (6 bases). CDR1 and CDR2 (germline): MNHEY, SMNVEV (reference sequence). The CDR3 is 17 amino acids. Trimming cost V 3 bases and J 4 bases, with 21 bases left between them. This CDR3 reads CASSFQALSGGGYGYTF. The CDR3 DNA reads as TGTGCCAGCAGTTTCCAAGCCCTATCTGGAGGGGGCTATGGCTACACCTTC.

By share, this clone counts as medium-sized (0.01 to 0.1%). This rearrangement joins TRBV7-2 to TRBJ2-1; possibly TRBD1 for D (6 bases). CDR3 size: 14 residues. Germline V gene sequence: CDR1 SGHTA, CDR2 FQGNSA. V shed 2 bases and J shed 10 bases, with 15 bases lying between them. CDR3 loop: CASSLTGTAMEQFF. The CDR3 nucleotides read TGTGCCAGCAGCTTAACAGGGACGGCGATGGAGCAGTTCTTC.

About this clone itself: A clone one base away is much larger, so this may be a read error. The same CDR3 arises from other DNA sequences in this sample as well. The chain uses TRBV6-4 and TRBJ2-1, with TRBD2 as a possible D gene (6 bases). V was cut by 0 bases and J by 10 bases, with 19 bases left in between. CDR1 is MRHNA and CDR2 is SNTAGT in the germline V gene. CDR3 size: 16 residues. The CDR3: CASSDSSSGGANEQFF. DNA of the CDR3: TGTGCCAGCAGTGACTCGAGTAGCGGTGGGGCTAACGAGCAGTTCTTC.

By share, this clone ranks as medium-sized. The rearrangement links TRBV18 to TRBJ2-3; TRBD1 aligns across 12 bases. The CDR3 is made up of 15 amino acids. Looked up from germline, CDR1 is KGHSH and CDR2 is LQKENI. The V segment lost 5 bases and the J segment 4 bases; nucleotides outside the gene matches: 4. The CDR3 nucleotides read TGTGCCAGCTCAAAGGGACAGGGGGCATCAGATACGCAGTATTTT. Amino acid sequence: CASSKGQGASDTQYF. Drawing the rest from reference TRBV18 and TRBJ2-3, the complete variable domain is NAGVMQNPRHLVRRRGQEARLRCSPMKGHSHVYWYRQLPEEGLKFMVYLQKENIIDESGMPKERFSAEFPKEGPSILRIQQVVRGDSAAYFCASSKGQGASDTQYFGPGTRLTVL.

By share of the sample, this clone is medium-sized. This rearrangement joins TRBV19 to TRBJ1-5; the match to TRBD1 covers 7 bases. Losses at the gene ends were 5 bases for V and 4 bases for J; bases not matched to a gene: 8. CDR1 and CDR2 from the germline V gene are LNHDA and SQIVND (reference sequence). This CDR3 contains 15 residues. CDR3 bases: TGTGCCAGTAGTTCTGGTCTGGGACAGAATCAGCCCCAGCATTTT. It specifies CASSSGLGQNQPQHF.

By sample fraction, this clone is medium-sized. The identical CDR3 is also encoded by other nucleotide sequences in the sample. The chain employs TRBV20-1 and TRBJ1-5; TRBD1 agrees at 11 bases. CDR1 is DFQATT, CDR2 SNEGSKA, per germline (reference sequence). The CDR3 spans 15 residues. The trim removed 6 bases at V and 6 bases at J, leaving 10 bases unmatched. In DNA form, the CDR3 reads TGCAGTGCGCCACCCGGACAGGGGGCGGGTCAGCCCCAGCATTTT. Encoded protein: CSAPPGQGAGQPQHF.

This clone appeared many times. V gene TRBV5-6 combines with J gene TRBJ2-2, with D perhaps TRBD2 (6 bases). The CDR3 has 16 amino acids. The germline CDR1 and CDR2 sequences are SGHDT and YYEEEE. The V gene lost 3 bases and the J gene lost 4 bases, with 16 bases spanning the gap. CDR3 bases: TGTGCCAGCAGCTCACGCGCGGAGGGATCCACCGGGGAGCTGTTTTTT. Translation gives CASSSRAEGSTGELFF.